This T cell receptor (beta chain) appears in the sequencing data of a study of control samples from healthy donors and cancer patients. TCRdb's table, derived via immunoSEQ multiplex PCR, lists solely in-frame clones and lacks some. Of around 120,000 clones listed, about 93% are singletons. Trimming cost V 4 bases and J 8 bases, with 21 bases left between them. There are 15 residues in the CDR3. The germline V gene encodes CDR1 SGHDT and CDR2 YYEEEE. This receptor was obtained from a man aged 25 to 40 in good health. The sample was blood. This chain links TRBV5-6 with TRBJ1-2, with D unresolved. CDR3 region: CASSLTQTLFGGYTF. CDR3 DNA sequence: TGTGCCAGCAGCCTCACCCAAACTCTTTTCGGGGGCTACACCTTC.